This T cell receptor beta chain was obtained from a study of beta chain features in type 1 diabetes (dated by TCRdb to the late 2010s). Looking at the study overall: Mean age, gender distribution, total cell number and subset yield did not differ between patients and healthy donors. A total of roughly 98,000,000 sorted cells were examined across all samples, and RNA yield correlated strongly with the number of cells per subset. The study compared TCRB repertoires of sorted circulating CD4+ T cell subsets between recently diagnosed type 1 diabetes patients and matched healthy donors. Naive and central memory subsets were obtained from all 30 or so donors, but regulatory and stem cell-like memory subsets were isolated from only 8 patients and roughly 8 healthy donors. What the research found in general, with its limitations: Because cDNA was sequenced instead of genomic DNA, highly expressing activated cells could be over-represented, though the groups showed no difference in activation or CD3 levels. At VDJ recombination sites, patients with type 1 diabetes made fewer insertions and deleted more nucleotides, a pattern implying thymic rearrangement abnormalities. Because the HLA sub-analyses included only small numbers of individuals, any influence of HLA type on TCRB rearrangement was left unresolved. PCR may preferentially amplify shorter templates, but because patient and control samples were amplified and corrected together, any resulting skew would affect both groups equally. Type 1 diabetes patients showed a moderate but significant shortening of TCRB CDR3 length in all four CD4+ subsets. The naive, central memory and regulatory TCRB repertoires appeared to resemble one another more closely among patients than among healthy donors.

Each donor gave one peripheral blood draw, approximately 110 mL on average, collected into heparinised tubes. Naive, central memory, regulatory and stem cell-like memory CD4+ T cells were sorted on a BD FACSAria II using a panel including CD45RO, CCR7, CD25, CD127, CD95 and CD27. Purity was above 95% for every sorted population. PBMCs were isolated right away by Lymphoprep density gradient centrifugation and were stained directly, without culture. So that batch effects would be minimized, each experiment stained and sorted samples in pairs, pairing one healthy donor with one patient. Via the germline V gene, CDR1 is MDHEN and CDR2 SYDVKM. Counted from cysteine to phenylalanine, this CDR3 has 13 amino acids. The read is trimmed to its CDR3 DNA, 39 bases read in frame from base 1. V ends up 5 bases short and J 7 bases short, with an unmatched junction base count of 3. The High Capacity cDNA Reverse Transcription Kit was used to reverse transcribe all of the isolated RNA, meaning that expressed TCRB transcripts were what got sequenced. Naive, central memory and regulatory T cell samples underwent deep immunoSEQ sequencing, averaging around 3.6 million total reads per sample. Sorted cells were lysed in RLT buffer and RNA was extracted with DNase-treated RNeasy Micro or Mini kits, depending on cell number. To prevent cross-contamination, every cell subset was processed on its own, while patient and healthy donor samples were processed together. The immunoSEQ multiplex PCR was used to amplify TCRB sequences from cDNA, yielding 87-bp fragments that span the CDR3 region. Sequencing of the amplicons was performed on the Illumina HiSeq platform. On the study's bioinformatics: PCR bias was computationally corrected using synthetic template baselines, reads within Hamming distance 2 were collapsed, and singletons that could not be merged were discarded. Reads were aligned against IMGT to assign V, D and J genes, CDR3 length and insertions or deletions at six rearrangement sites. Clonotype counts were normalized to sorted cell number within each subset before computing true diversity and Gini coefficients with the tcR R package. The overlap coefficient, calculated on TCRB nucleotide sequences, was used to quantify repertoire sharing. TCRdb holds this immuneACCESS table with in-frame rearrangements only. Some clones are missing; in checked studies, unresolved V genes explain under half, and the rest has no known cause. Clonal size and the V and J genes are those of that table, whereas D and trimming came from the DNA. This sample has fewer than 400,000 clones in its table, and roughly 8% of those were observed once. In total, the top ten clones hold less than 0.45% of the sample.

This clone occurred a few times. Its antigen specificity is not known. Base qualities are not at hand, and no much larger clone is one base apart. The sequence was collected from a woman between 18 and 29 years old in good health. This chain joins TRBV28 to TRBJ1-3, and 9 junction bases match TRBD1. The sequencing sample was made of central memory CD4+ T cells from blood. The nucleotides are TGTGCCAGCAGTGGGACAGGGTCCAACACCATATATTTT. It is translated as CASSGTGSNTIYF.